The 10 T cell receptor beta chains below were found in one sample sequenced in a study of draining lymph node invasion in breast cancer. Cells sorted as CD4+ CD45RA- CD25- were taken as memory conventional CD4 T cells. A single record per CDR3 protein comes from TCRdb applying MiXCR to the bulk RNA-seq reads. The sample consists of nearly 2,500 distinct CDR3 sequences, about 85% of them appearing once. Sequencing input: sorted memory CD4+ effector T cells from a lymph node. These receptors came from a female donor with luminal breast cancer.

This rearrangement joins TRBV19 to TRBJ1-5, with 11 positions matching TRBD1. V trimming: 4 bases; J trimming: 4 bases; junction bases outside the gene matches: 6. The CDR3 is 16 amino acids. CDR1 and CDR2 (germline): LNHDA, SQIVND (reference sequence). The CDR3 DNA follows: TGTGCCAGTAGTAGCCCCGGGACAGGGGGAAATCAGCCCCAGCATTTT. Amino acid sequence: CASSSPGTGGNQPQHF. The full variable domain, rest sourced from reference TRBV19 and TRBJ1-5, is DGGITQSPKYLFRKEGQNVTLSCEQNLNHDAMYWYRQDPGQGLRLIYYSQIVNDFQKGDIAEGYSVSREKKESFPLTVTSAQKNPTAFYLCASSSPGTGGNQPQHFGDGTRLSIL.

The chain carries TRBV2 and TRBJ1-4; D remains ambiguous. Germline assignment: CDR1 SNHLY and CDR2 FYNNEI. V gave up 2 bases and J gave up 3 bases, with 16 bases separating them. CDR3 length: 17 residues. The CDR3 sequence is CASSERGQTMANEKLFF. The DNA for the CDR3 is TGTGCCAGCAGTGAACGGGGTCAGACGATGGCTAATGAAAAACTGTTTTTT. Drawing the rest from reference TRBV2 and TRBJ1-4, the complete variable domain is EPEVTQTPSHQVTQMGQEVILRCVPISNHLYFYWYRQILGQKVEFLVSFYNNEISEKSEIFDDQFSVERPDGSNFTLKIRSTKLEDSAMYFCASSERGQTMANEKLFFGSGTQLSVL.

This clonotype was recorded once. V is TRBV6-1 and J is TRBJ2-3, with a possible D match to TRBD1 (6 bases). The V end lost 2 bases, the J end lost 6 bases, and 15 bases lay between the germline ends. This CDR3 contains 15 residues. The germline gives CDR1 MNHNS, CDR2 SASEGT. The CDR3 DNA follows: TGTGCCAGCAGTGAATGGTCTAGGACAGCGGATACGCAGTATTTT. Translated, it gives CASSEWSRTADTQYF.

The V gene is TRBV2, the J gene TRBJ1-1; no clear D gene. The CDR3 extends over 14 amino acids. Trimming cost V 3 bases and J 0 bases, with 8 bases left between them. CDR1 SNHLY and CDR2 FYNNEI come from the germline V gene. The CDR3 DNA reads TGTGCCAGCAGTGATCTGGGGTTGAACACTGAAGCTTTCTTT. Its protein is CASSDLGLNTEAFF.

V usage is TRBV5-1 and J usage is TRBJ2-1, with TRBD2 identical over 10 bases. The CDR3 sequence is 14 residues long. Trimming took 3 bases from V and 9 from J; bases not matched to a gene: 6. Germline CDR1 is SGHRS and CDR2 is YFSETQ. CDR3 in DNA: TGCGCCAGCAGCTCCGAACTAGCGGGGTCTGAGCAGTTCTTC. The encoded protein is CASSSELAGSEQFF.

The CDR3 region has the DNA TGTGCCAGCAGTGGGGTCGGGGAGATCGCAGATACGCAGTATTTT. Translated: CASSGVGEIADTQYF. This chain connects TRBV2 to TRBJ2-3, with D tentatively TRBD2 (5 bases). The V gene lost 4 bases and the J gene lost 4 bases, with 15 bases spanning the gap. CDR1 SNHLY and CDR2 FYNNEI come from the germline V gene. The CDR3 length is 15 residues.

The chain employs TRBV11-1 and TRBJ2-1; 7 bases agree with TRBD2. Looked up from germline, CDR1 is SGHAT and CDR2 is FQDESV (reference sequence). The CDR3 runs 15 residues. The V gene end was trimmed by 1 base and the J gene end by 5 bases; junction bases not matched to a gene: 5. The CDR3 DNA reads TGTGCCAGCAGCTTAGTGGTGGGGGGGAACAATGAGCAGTTCTTC. Encoded protein: CASSLVVGGNNEQFF.

The CDR3 DNA follows: TGTGCCAGCAGCCGGACCCTCACTGAAGCTTTCTTT. Protein product: CASSRTLTEAFF. The V and J genes are TRBV5-8 and TRBJ1-1; D call uncertain. The CDR3 is made up of 12 amino acids. V was cut by 4 bases and J by 4 bases, with 8 bases left in between. Germline V gives CDR1 SGHTS, CDR2 YDEGEE.

This clonotype came up a few times. The gene calls are TRBV15 and TRBJ1-4, with D possibly matching TRBD1 (5 bases). The CDR3 totals 15 residues. V lost 0 bases and J lost 6, with 11 bases in between. Germline-derived CDR1 and CDR2 are LNHNV and YYDKDF (reference sequence). The CDR3 bases are TGTGCCACCAGCAGAGATGGCGGGGGGTATGAAAAACTGTTTTTT. Encoded protein: CATSRDGGGYEKLFF.

This chain links TRBV19 with TRBJ2-3; 12 bases map to TRBD2. Germline V lookup: CDR1 LNHDA, CDR2 SQIVND (reference sequence). V gave up 6 bases and J gave up 4 bases; unmatched junction bases: 5. This CDR3 has 15 residues. As DNA, the CDR3 is TGTGCCAGTAGAGTGACTAGCGGGGGATCAGATACGCAGTATTTT. Amino acids: CASRVTSGGSDTQYF.